The present T cell receptor beta chain was sequenced within a study of monozygotic twins with inflammatory bowel disease. The germline CDR1 and CDR2 sequences are MNHNY and SVGAGI (reference sequence). The length of the CDR3 is 12 residues. Study findings and constraints: Twin pairs that were concordant did not differ from discordant pairs in repertoire similarity, possibly from limited power. Immunosuppressive treatments were not uniform, and this may have added variability to patient repertoires. A reduction in TCRbeta diversity (inverse Simpson) was seen in IBD patients relative to healthy co-twins. Neither one strong signal nor one clonotype associated with IBD was supported.

With the 5' RACE reads reprocessed, TCRdb shows one record per CDR3 protein and no DNA. The listing contains some 450,000 distinct CDR3 sequences. To note about this clonotype: What it recognizes is unknown.

This receptor was obtained from a human donor with ulcerative colitis or Crohn's disease, or a healthy co-twin of an affected twin (not recorded which). Sequenced: blood. The J gene is TRBJ1-2, the V gene TRBV6-6; the D call from TCRdb, TRBD1, cannot be confirmed without DNA. The chain's CDR3 is CAIGQGNYGYTF.